The 25 T cell receptor beta chains presented below share a single source sample, sequenced in a study of OX40 agonist ivuxolimab in advanced cancers. Data came from immunoSEQ multiplex PCR; TCRdb stores just in-frame clones and leaves some out. The data contain 60,000 to 75,000 clones, about 86% of them singletons. The input for sequencing was CD4+ or CD8+ T cells sorted from blood, taken in a trial of the OX40 agonist ivuxolimab. These receptors all come from an adult with an advanced solid tumor such as melanoma, head and neck, liver or kidney cancer.

The chain employs TRBV28 and TRBJ1-1; 7 bases line up with TRBD1. The CDR3 is 15 amino acids. Germline CDR1 reads MDHEN; CDR2 reads SYDVKM. Trimming removed 7 bases from V and 0 bases from J; junction bases left unmatched: 8. The CDR3 DNA reads TGTGCCAGCACCCCCCACAGGGGAATGAACACTGAAGCTTTCTTT. Encoded protein: CASTPHRGMNTEAFF.

V usage is TRBV7-6 and J usage is TRBJ1-3; no firm D call. This CDR3 is 15 amino acids long. The V end was cut by 4 bases, the J end by 9 bases, with 19 bases between. The germline CDR1 and CDR2 sequences are SGHVS and FNYEAQ. The chain's CDR3 is CASSSDERVRSTIYF. In nucleotides, the CDR3 is TGTGCCAGCAGCTCCGACGAGAGGGTTCGGTCCACCATATATTTT.

CDR3 loop: CASSTYREAGNTIYF. In DNA, the CDR3 is TGTGCCAGCAGCACATACAGGGAAGCTGGAAACACCATATATTTT. The chain combines TRBV5-6 with TRBJ1-3; tentative D call: TRBD1 (6 bases). V was cut by 4 bases and J by 2 bases, with 13 bases left in between. The CDR3 has 15 amino acids. The germline V gene encodes CDR1 SGHDT and CDR2 YYEEEE.

This clone occurred once. The genes are TRBV6-4 and TRBJ1-2; 8 bases match TRBD1. Germline loops: CDR1 MRHNA, CDR2 SNTAGT. The CDR3 has 15 residues. V shed 8 bases, J shed 5 bases, and the junction held 13 bases outside the gene matches. The CDR3 loop reads CASRPYPGGGYGYTF. The CDR3 DNA sequence: TGTGCCAGCCGTCCCTATCCAGGGGGCGGATATGGCTACACCTTC.

The chain links TRBV2 to TRBJ2-5; weak D call: TRBD1 (7 bases). Trimming pared 3 bases from V and 5 bases from J, leaving 13 bases between. The length of the CDR3 is 14 residues. CDR1 SNHLY and CDR2 FYNNEI come from the germline V gene. Written as DNA, the CDR3 is TGTGCCAGCAGTGAGAGCAGGGGGGAGGAGACCCAGTACTTC. Amino acids: CASSESRGEETQYF.

The chain combines TRBV5-1 with TRBJ2-5; D unresolved. The CDR3 runs 13 residues. Trimming took 1 base from V and 7 from J, leaving 11 bases between them. Germline V CDR1 and CDR2: SGHRS, YFSETQ. Written as DNA, the CDR3 is TGCGCCAGCAGCTTGTACTCCGAACGGACCCAGTACTTC. Encoded protein: CASSLYSERTQYF.

The V and J genes are TRBV15 and TRBJ2-1; no reliable D call. The CDR3 is 12 residues long. Germline CDR1 LNHNV, CDR2 YYDKDF (reference sequence). V lost 3 bases, J lost 10 bases, and 10 bases lay in between. The CDR3 DNA reads TGTGCCACCAGCAGGGTCGGTTTGGAGCAGTTCTTC. As protein: CATSRVGLEQFF. The full variable domain, rest sourced from reference TRBV15 and TRBJ2-1, is DAMVIQNPRYQVTQFGKPVTLSCSQTLNHNVMYWYQQKSSQAPKLLFHYYDKDFNNEADTPDNFQSRRPNTSFCFLDIRSPGLGDTAMYLCATSRVGLEQFFGPGTRLTVL.

The chain carries TRBV9 and TRBJ1-2; TRBD1 is a possible D gene (5 bases). Germline V gene data show CDR1 as SGDLS and CDR2 as YYNGEE. This CDR3 comprises 13 residues. Trimming removed 0 bases from V and 8 bases from J, with 11 bases in between. The CDR3 coding sequence is TGTGCCAGCAGCGTAGTAGTAGGGGAGGGCTACACCTTC. It encodes CASSVVVGEGYTF.

In this sample, this clone turned up a few times. V usage is TRBV7-8 and J usage is TRBJ1-1, with D perhaps matching TRBD1 (6 bases). Germline V gives CDR1 SGHVS, CDR2 FQNEAQ. Trimming shortened V by 1 base and J by 4 bases, and 16 bases separated the two germline ends. CDR3 length: 16 residues. The CDR3 nucleotides are TGTGCCAGCAGCTTAGGCACAGGGATGACTAGCACTGAAGCTTTCTTT. Translating it yields CASSLGTGMTSTEAFF.

This clone rates as medium-sized. V and J are TRBV5-6 and TRBJ1-5; 10 bases map to TRBD1. Germline lookup yields CDR1 SGHDT and CDR2 YYEEEE. V was pared by 4 bases and J by 4 bases, with 8 bases of the junction left unmatched. The CDR3 loop spans 16 amino acids. CDR3 coding DNA: TGTGCCAGCAGCCCGGACAGGGGGACCACGAATCAGCCCCAGCATTTT. It translates to CASSPDRGTTNQPQHF.

The chain links TRBV6-5 to TRBJ1-2, with no clear D. With 10 bases removed from V and 4 bases from J, the gap between germline ends came to 16 bases. The CDR3 sequence is 13 residues long. Per the germline V gene, CDR1 is MNHEY and CDR2 is SVGAGI. CDR3 protein: CATLGLWGYGYTF. CDR3 nucleotide sequence: TGTGCCACCCTAGGGTTGTGGGGCTATGGCTACACCTTC.

The rearrangement links TRBV30 to TRBJ1-6, with D perhaps TRBD1 (5 bases). The germline V gene encodes CDR1 GTSNPN and CDR2 SVGIG (reference sequence). The CDR3 is 15 residues long. Trimming removed 3 bases from V and 2 bases from J, with 11 bases in between. CDR3 in amino acids: CAWRSEGTYNSPLHF. CDR3 in DNA: TGTGCCTGGAGGTCAGAGGGGACCTATAATTCACCCCTCCACTTT.

To note about this clone: The same CDR3 is also encoded by other DNA sequences in this sample. V is TRBV11-3 and J is TRBJ1-1, with a possible D match to TRBD1 (6 bases). CDR1 is SGHNT and CDR2 is YENEEA in the germline V gene. The length of the CDR3 is 15 residues. V was trimmed by 3 bases and J by 1 base, leaving 12 bases between them. The CDR3 DNA is TGTGCCAGCAGCTTGGCCGGGACACAGAACACTGAAGCTTTCTTT. Translation gives CASSLAGTQNTEAFF.

The chain carries TRBV5-4 and TRBJ1-1, with TRBD1 matching over 7 bases. The CDR3 consists of 12 residues. CDR1 is SGHNT, CDR2 YYREEE, per germline (reference sequence). The V and J ends lost 4 bases and 7 bases, in that order; junction bases with no gene match: 4. CDR3 sequence reads: CASSRTGFEAFF. The CDR3, as DNA: TGTGCCAGCAGCCGGACAGGTTTTGAAGCTTTCTTT.

This CDR3 reads CASSSLTGDYYEQYF. CDR3 coding DNA: TGTGCCAGCAGCTCGTTGACAGGGGACTATTACGAGCAGTACTTC. V gene TRBV5-4 combines with J gene TRBJ2-7, with D perhaps matching TRBD1 (8 bases). From germline, CDR1 is SGHNT and CDR2 YYREEE (reference sequence). V was clipped by 3 bases and J by 4 bases, with 17 bases between them. The CDR3 loop spans 15 amino acids.

The chain uses TRBV7-9 and TRBJ2-2; D is uncertain. V lost 5 bases and J lost 2, with 9 bases in between. Germline V gene sequence: CDR1 SEHNR, CDR2 FQNEAQ (reference sequence). This CDR3 spans 14 amino acids. CDR3 nucleotide sequence: TGTGCCAGCAGCCCGACGGCTAACACCGGGGAGCTGTTTTTT. This codes for CASSPTANTGELFF.

This chain links TRBV18 with TRBJ1-5; no clear D. Trimming stripped 3 bases from V and 3 bases from J, with 21 bases between. The CDR3 has 18 amino acids. Germline CDR1 reads KGHSH; CDR2 reads LQKENI. The CDR3: CASSPGVDSDIPNQPQHF. CDR3 coding DNA: TGTGCCAGCTCACCGGGCGTGGACTCCGATATCCCCAATCAGCCCCAGCATTTT.

This chain links TRBV4-1 with TRBJ2-2, with 12 bases that match TRBD1. The junction had 7 bases not matched to a gene; V was cut back by 4 bases and J by 4 bases. Germline V gene sequence: CDR1 MGHRA, CDR2 YSYEKL. The length of the CDR3 is 17 residues. The CDR3 coding sequence is TGCGCCAGCAGCCGAGAGGGACAGGGGGCGAGCACCGGGGAGCTGTTTTTT. It encodes CASSREGQGASTGELFF.

The chain joins TRBV11-1 to TRBJ2-7; D is tentatively TRBD1 or TRBD2 (5 bases each). Germline V gives CDR1 SGHAT, CDR2 FQDESV (reference sequence). The CDR3 sequence is 15 residues long. Trimming cost V 8 bases and J 2 bases, with 19 bases left between them. The DNA for the CDR3 is TGTGCCAGCGACCCGGGCGGCAGAGGGGCCTACGAGCAGTACTTC. Translating it yields CASDPGGRGAYEQYF.

The rearrangement uses TRBV5-4 and TRBJ2-7, with 10 positions matching TRBD1. V dropped 4 bases and J dropped 6; count of bases not matched to a gene: 7. This CDR3 is built from 14 residues. Germline loops: CDR1 SGHNT, CDR2 YYREEE (reference sequence). Here the CDR3 DNA reads TGTGCCAGCAGCGTACCCGGGACAGGGGTCGAGCAGTACTTC. Residues: CASSVPGTGVEQYF.

V and J are TRBV18 and TRBJ2-3, with 10 bases aligning to TRBD1. The ends lost 6 bases at V and 5 bases at J; junction bases unmatched: 8. CDR3 length: 15 residues. From germline, CDR1 is KGHSH and CDR2 LQKENI. The CDR3: CASSPGTGVLDTQYF. DNA for the CDR3: TGTGCCAGCTCGCCCGGGACAGGGGTTCTAGATACGCAGTATTTT.

The gene calls are TRBV28 and TRBJ2-5; 10 bases are shared with TRBD2. This CDR3 is built from 17 residues. V shed 5 bases, J shed 4 bases, and the junction held 13 bases outside the gene matches. Germline CDR1 and CDR2: MDHEN and SYDVKM. The CDR3 DNA reads TGTGCCAGCAGTATGCTAGCGGGGGCCCCTGAGGGAGAGACCCAGTACTTC. Its translation is CASSMLAGAPEGETQYF.

The chain recombines TRBV14 with TRBJ2-2; D uncertain. Germline V gene data show CDR1 as SGHDN and CDR2 as FVKESK. The CDR3 has 13 amino acids. V lost 7 bases, J lost 1 base, and 7 bases lay in between. CDR3 in DNA: TGTGCCAGCAATCCCGGGAACACCGGGGAGCTGTTTTTT. Protein sequence: CASNPGNTGELFF.

V usage is TRBV6-5 and J usage is TRBJ2-2; D call uncertain. The V and J ends lost 4 bases and 4 bases respectively, with 13 bases between them. The CDR3 runs to 15 residues. Germline V gene lookup returns CDR1 MNHEY and CDR2 SVGAGI. The CDR3 loop is CASSFSVGTTGELFF. The CDR3 nucleotides read TGTGCCAGCAGTTTTTCTGTCGGTACCACCGGGGAGCTGTTTTTT.

CDR3 bases: TGTGCCAGCTCGGATCAGGGTGCTAGCACAGATACGCAGTATTTT. Translation: CASSDQGASTDTQYF. The chain links TRBV18 to TRBJ2-3, with a weak D call TRBD1 (5 bases). V gave up 6 bases and J gave up 0 bases, with 13 bases separating them. Germline CDR1 is KGHSH and CDR2 is LQKENI. The CDR3 is 15 residues long.